This TCR beta chain was captured in a study of T cells in Graves' hyperthyroidism and ophthalmopathy. What was amplified from RNA transcripts were TCR beta CDR3 regions. In the first-round RT-PCR of the TCR CDR3, the HTBI primer set was used. Each CDR3 protein gets one entry after TCRdb re-called the multiplex PCR reads with MiXCR. Of under 700,000 distinct CDR3 sequences detected, over 15% appear once; the ten largest clones hold 15% to 20%. This clonotype has only a few counts. This clonotype was obtained from a woman aged 18-29 years with Graves' hyperthyroidism. The sequencing input was blood.

CDR3 nucleotide sequence: TGCAGTGCCAGGGGAAAGGGCACCGGGGAGCTGTTTTTT. Residues: CSARGKGTGELFF. This rearrangement joins TRBV20-1 to TRBJ2-2; D possibly corresponds to TRBD1 (6 bases). V was cut by 6 bases and J by 4 bases, with 12 bases left in between. The length of the CDR3 is 13 residues. Germline V gene sequence: CDR1 DFQATT, CDR2 SNEGSKA (reference sequence).